This TCR beta chain was identified in a study of blood T cell repertoires in COVID-19. Study details: T cells, B-cell-depleted T cells, or PBMCs supplied cDNA or gDNA.

This CDR3 contains 15 residues. Germline V gene lookup returns CDR1 MRHNA and CDR2 SNTAGT. V trimming: 6 bases; J trimming: 4 bases; junction bases outside the gene matches: 8. Sequencing used immunoSEQ multiplex PCR; TCRdb keeps in-frame clones, though not all of them. The repertoire holds 180,000 or so clones, with 75% to 90% as singletons. Sample: peripheral blood. J is TRBJ2-3 and V is TRBV6-4, with 9 bases that match TRBD2. The TCR was taken from a woman aged 40 to 55 with COVID-19, enrolled during active disease. The CDR3 spells CASSLASGKADTQYF. CDR3 sequence (DNA): TGTGCCAGCAGCCTCGCTAGCGGGAAGGCAGATACGCAGTATTTT.